This T cell receptor beta chain was identified during a study of cytomegalovirus exposure and HLA in healthy donors. Study observations and caveats: TCR beta sequences numbering about 17,000 were associated with HLA alleles at 0.05 false discovery rate in a later analysis. Analyses of presence/absence relied on an assumption of roughly uniform sequencing depth across donors. The productive fraction for most TCR beta V segments was about 90% or about 30% in an earlier analysis. There were a few CMV-associated chains whose specificity for CMV antigens was confirmed in vitro.

About this clone: Its antigen is unknown.

PCR involved 60 Vbeta and 13 Jbeta primers. Produced via immunoSEQ multiplex PCR; TCRdb's table is partial and in-frame only. The sample holds 65,000 or so clones; 60% to 85% are singletons and the top ten take approximately 3.4%. CDR1 and CDR2 from the germline V gene are SGHRS and YFSETQ. The CDR3 extends over 15 amino acids. Trimming cost V 1 base and J 3 bases, with 10 bases left between them. The genes are TRBV5-1 and TRBJ2-2; D might be TRBD2 (5 bases). The sequenced material came from PBMCs. The receptor's source is a woman aged 40 to 50 in good health and CMV-seropositive. The CDR3 protein is CASSLILADTGELFF. The CDR3 region has the DNA TGCGCCAGCAGCTTGATTCTAGCTGACACCGGGGAGCTGTTTTTT.